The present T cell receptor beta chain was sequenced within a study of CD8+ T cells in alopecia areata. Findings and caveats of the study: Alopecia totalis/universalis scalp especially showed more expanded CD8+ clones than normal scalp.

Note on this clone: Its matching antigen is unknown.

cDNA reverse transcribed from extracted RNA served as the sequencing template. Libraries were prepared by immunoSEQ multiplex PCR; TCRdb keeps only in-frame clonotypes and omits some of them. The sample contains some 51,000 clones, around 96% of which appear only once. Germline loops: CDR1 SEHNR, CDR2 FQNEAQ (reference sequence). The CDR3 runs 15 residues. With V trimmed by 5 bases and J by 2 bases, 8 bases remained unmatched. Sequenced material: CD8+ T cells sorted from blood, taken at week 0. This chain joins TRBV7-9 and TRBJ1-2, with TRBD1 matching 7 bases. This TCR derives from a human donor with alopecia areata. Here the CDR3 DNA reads TGTGCCAGCAGCCCCGGACAGGCGATAAACTATGGCTACACCTTC. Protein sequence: CASSPGQAINYGYTF.